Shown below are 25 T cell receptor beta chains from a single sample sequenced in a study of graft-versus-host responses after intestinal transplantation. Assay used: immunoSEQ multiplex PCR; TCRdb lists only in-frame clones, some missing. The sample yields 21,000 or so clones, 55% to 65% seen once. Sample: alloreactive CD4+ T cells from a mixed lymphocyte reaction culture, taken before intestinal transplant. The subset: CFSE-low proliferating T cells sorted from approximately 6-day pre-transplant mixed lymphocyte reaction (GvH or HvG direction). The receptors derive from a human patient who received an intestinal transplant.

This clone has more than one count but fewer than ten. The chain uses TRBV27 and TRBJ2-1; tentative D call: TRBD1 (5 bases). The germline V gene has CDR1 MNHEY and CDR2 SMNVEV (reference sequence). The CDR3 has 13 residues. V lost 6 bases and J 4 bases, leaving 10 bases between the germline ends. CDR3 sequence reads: CASSPQGYNEQFF. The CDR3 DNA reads TGTGCCAGCAGCCCGCAGGGTTACAATGAGCAGTTCTTC.

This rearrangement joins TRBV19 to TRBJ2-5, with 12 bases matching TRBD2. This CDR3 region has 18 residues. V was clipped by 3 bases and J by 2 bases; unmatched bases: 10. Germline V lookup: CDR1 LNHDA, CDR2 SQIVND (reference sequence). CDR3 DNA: TGTGCCAGTAGTATGCGACTAGCGGGGGCCCAGACGCAAGAGACCCAGTACTTC. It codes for CASSMRLAGAQTQETQYF.

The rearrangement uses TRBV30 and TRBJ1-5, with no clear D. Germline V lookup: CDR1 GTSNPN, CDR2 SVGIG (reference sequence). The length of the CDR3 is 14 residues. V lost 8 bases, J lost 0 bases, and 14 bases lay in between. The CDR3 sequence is CAASEDYSNQPQHF. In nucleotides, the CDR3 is TGTGCCGCAAGCGAGGACTATAGCAATCAGCCCCAGCATTTT.

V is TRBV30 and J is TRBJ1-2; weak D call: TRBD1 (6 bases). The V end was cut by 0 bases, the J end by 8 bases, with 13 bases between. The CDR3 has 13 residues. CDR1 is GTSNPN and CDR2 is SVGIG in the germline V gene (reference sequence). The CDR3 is CAWSVRGIGGYTF. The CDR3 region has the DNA TGTGCCTGGAGTGTTAGGGGGATTGGCGGCTACACCTTC.

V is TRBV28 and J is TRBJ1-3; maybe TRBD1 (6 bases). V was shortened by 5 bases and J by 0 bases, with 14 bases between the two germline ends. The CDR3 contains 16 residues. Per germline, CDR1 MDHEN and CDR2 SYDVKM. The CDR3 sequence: CASSPPGDLSGNTIYF. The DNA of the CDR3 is TGTGCCAGCAGTCCGCCAGGGGACCTCTCTGGAAACACCATATATTTT.

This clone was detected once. The chain's CDR3 is CASSPWLQGALNEQFF. DNA of the CDR3: TGTGCCAGCTCACCATGGTTACAGGGGGCGCTCAATGAGCAGTTCTTC. The chain carries TRBV18 and TRBJ2-1; 9 nucleotides line up with TRBD1. Trimming cost V 2 bases and J 6 bases; bases outside gene matches: 8. CDR3 size: 16 residues. The germline V gene has CDR1 KGHSH and CDR2 LQKENI. The complete variable domain, with remaining parts taken from reference TRBV18 and TRBJ2-1, reads NAGVMQNPRHLVRRRGQEARLRCSPMKGHSHVYWYRQLPEEGLKFMVYLQKENIIDESGMPKERFSAEFPKEGPSILRIQQVVRGDSAAYFCASSPWLQGALNEQFFGPGTRLTVL.

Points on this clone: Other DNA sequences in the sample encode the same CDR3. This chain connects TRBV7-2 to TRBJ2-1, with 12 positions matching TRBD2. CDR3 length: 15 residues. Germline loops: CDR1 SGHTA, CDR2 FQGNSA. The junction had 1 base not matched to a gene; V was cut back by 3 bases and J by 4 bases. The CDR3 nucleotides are TGTGCCAGCAGCTTGACTAGCGGGGGTTACAATGAGCAGTTCTTC. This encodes CASSLTSGGYNEQFF.

The CDR3 region is CASSPSGGAYGEQYF. The CDR3 DNA follows: TGTGCCAGCAGCCCTAGCGGGGGGGCATATGGCGAGCAGTACTTC. The V call is TRBV7-2, the J call TRBJ2-7, with 12 bases that match TRBD2. The junction had 8 bases not matched to a gene; V was cut back by 5 bases and J by 6 bases. CDR1 SGHTA and CDR2 FQGNSA come from the germline V gene. The CDR3 is 15 residues long.

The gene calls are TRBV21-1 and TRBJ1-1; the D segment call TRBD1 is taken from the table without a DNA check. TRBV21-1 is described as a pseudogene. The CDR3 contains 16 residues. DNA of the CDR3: TGTGCCAGCAGCAAAGGGGGTACACAGGCTGGAACTGAAGCTTTCTTT. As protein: CASSKGGTQAGTEAFF.

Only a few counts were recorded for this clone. CDR3 sequence: CASSPGQGTDTQYF. CDR3 sequence (DNA): TGCGCCAGCAGCCCGGGACAGGGCACAGATACGCAGTATTTT. The chain is built from TRBV5-1 and TRBJ2-3; 8 bases agree with TRBD1. Trimming at V came to 4 bases and at J to 1 base, leaving 2 bases not matched to a gene. The V gene's germline CDR1 is SGHRS and CDR2 YFSETQ. This CDR3 is built from 14 residues.

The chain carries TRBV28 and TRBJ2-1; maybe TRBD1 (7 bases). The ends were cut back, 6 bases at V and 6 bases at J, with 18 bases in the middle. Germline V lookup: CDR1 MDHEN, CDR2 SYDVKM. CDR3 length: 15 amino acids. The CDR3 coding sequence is TGTGCCAGCAGATCCCCGACAGGGAGGCGCAATGAGCAGTTCTTC. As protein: CASRSPTGRRNEQFF. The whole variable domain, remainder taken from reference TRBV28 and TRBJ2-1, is DVKVTQSSRYLVKRTGEKVFLECVQDMDHENMFWYRQDPGLGLRLIYFSYDVKMKEKGDIPEGYSVSREKKERFSLILESASTNQTSMYLCASRSPTGRRNEQFFGPGTRLTVL.

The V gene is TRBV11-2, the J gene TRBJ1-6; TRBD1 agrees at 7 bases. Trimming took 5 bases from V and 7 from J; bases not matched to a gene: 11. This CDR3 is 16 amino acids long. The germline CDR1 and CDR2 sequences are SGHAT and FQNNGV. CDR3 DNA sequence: TGTGCCAGCAGCCCGTACCAGGGGGTAGGGAATTCACCCCTCCACTTT. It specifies CASSPYQGVGNSPLHF.

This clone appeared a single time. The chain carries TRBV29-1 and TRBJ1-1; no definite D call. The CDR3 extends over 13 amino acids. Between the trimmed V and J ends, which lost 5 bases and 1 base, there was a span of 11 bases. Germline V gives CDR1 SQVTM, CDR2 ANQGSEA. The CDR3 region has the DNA TGCAGCGTTAATTCTTTGCGGAACACTGAAGCTTTCTTT. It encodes CSVNSLRNTEAFF.

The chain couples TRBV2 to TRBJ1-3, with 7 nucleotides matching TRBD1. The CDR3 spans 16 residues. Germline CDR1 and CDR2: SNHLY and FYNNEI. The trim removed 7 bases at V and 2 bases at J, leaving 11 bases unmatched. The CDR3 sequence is CASTRDRRLAGNTIYF. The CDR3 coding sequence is TGTGCCAGCACCAGGGACAGAAGGTTGGCTGGAAACACCATATATTTT. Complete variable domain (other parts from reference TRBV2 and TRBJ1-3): EPEVTQTPSHQVTQMGQEVILRCVPISNHLYFYWYRQILGQKVEFLVSFYNNEISEKSEIFDDQFSVERPDGSNFTLKIRSTKLEDSAMYFCASTRDRRLAGNTIYFGEGSWLTVV.

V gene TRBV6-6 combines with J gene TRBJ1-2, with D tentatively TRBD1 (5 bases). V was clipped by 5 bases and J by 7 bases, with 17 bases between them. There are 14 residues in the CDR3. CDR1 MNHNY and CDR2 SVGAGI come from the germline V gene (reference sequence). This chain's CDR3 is CASSTRVDTSGYTF. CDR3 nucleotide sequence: TGTGCCAGCAGTACCAGGGTAGATACTTCTGGCTACACCTTC.

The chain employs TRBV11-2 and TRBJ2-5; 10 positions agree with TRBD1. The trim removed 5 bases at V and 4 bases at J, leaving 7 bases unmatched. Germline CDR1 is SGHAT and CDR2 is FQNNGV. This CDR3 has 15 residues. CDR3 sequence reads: CASSTSRTGGETQYF. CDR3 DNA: TGTGCCAGCAGCACTTCCCGGACAGGGGGAGAGACCCAGTACTTC.

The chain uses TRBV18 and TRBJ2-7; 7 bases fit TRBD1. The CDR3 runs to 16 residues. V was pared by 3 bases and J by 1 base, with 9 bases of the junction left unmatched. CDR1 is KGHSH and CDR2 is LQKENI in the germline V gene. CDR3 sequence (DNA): TGTGCCAGCTCACCGGTGACCGGGACAGTGTCCTACGAGCAGTACTTC. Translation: CASSPVTGTVSYEQYF.

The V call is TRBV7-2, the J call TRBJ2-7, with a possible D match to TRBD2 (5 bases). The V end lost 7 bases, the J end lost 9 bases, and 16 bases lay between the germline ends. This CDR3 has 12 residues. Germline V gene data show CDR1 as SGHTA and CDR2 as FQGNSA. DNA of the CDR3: TGTGCCAGCAACCCCTACACGGGAAGGCAGTACTTC. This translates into CASNPYTGRQYF.

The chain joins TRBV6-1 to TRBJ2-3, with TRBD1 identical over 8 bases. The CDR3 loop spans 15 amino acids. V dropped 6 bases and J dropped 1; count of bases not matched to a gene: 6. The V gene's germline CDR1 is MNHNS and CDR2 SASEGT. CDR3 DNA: TGTGCCAGCAGCCGACAGGGGCTTGGCACAGATACGCAGTATTTT. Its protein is CASSRQGLGTDTQYF.

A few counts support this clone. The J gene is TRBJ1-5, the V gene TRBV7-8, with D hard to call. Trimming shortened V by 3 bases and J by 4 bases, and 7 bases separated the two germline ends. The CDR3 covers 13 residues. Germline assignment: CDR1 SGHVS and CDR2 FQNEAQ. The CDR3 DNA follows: TGTGCCAGCAGCTTGATACAGAATCAGCCCCAGCATTTT. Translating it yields CASSLIQNQPQHF.

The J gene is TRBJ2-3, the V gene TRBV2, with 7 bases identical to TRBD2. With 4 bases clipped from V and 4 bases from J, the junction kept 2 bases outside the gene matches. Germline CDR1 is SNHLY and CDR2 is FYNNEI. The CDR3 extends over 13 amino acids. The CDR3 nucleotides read TGTGCCAGCAGTGTGGGAGGGGCAGATACGCAGTATTTT. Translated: CASSVGGADTQYF.

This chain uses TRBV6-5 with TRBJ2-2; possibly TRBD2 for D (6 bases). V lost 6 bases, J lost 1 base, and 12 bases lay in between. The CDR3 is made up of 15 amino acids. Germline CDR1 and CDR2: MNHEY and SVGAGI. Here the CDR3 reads CASSPRRGNTGELFF. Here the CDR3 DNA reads TGTGCCAGCAGCCCCCGGAGGGGGAACACCGGGGAGCTGTTTTTT.

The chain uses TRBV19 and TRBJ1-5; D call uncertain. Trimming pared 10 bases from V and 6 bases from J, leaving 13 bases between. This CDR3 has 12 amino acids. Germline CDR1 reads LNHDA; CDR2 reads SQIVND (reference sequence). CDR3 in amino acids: CATSRGPQPQHF. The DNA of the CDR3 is TGTGCCACATCCCGTGGCCCTCAGCCCCAGCATTTT.

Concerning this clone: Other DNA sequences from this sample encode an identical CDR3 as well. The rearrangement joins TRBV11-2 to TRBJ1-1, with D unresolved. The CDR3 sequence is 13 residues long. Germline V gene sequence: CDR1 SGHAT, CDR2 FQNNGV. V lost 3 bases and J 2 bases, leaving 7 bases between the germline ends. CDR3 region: CASSFTENTEAFF. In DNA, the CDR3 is TGTGCCAGCAGCTTTACAGAAAACACTGAAGCTTTCTTT.

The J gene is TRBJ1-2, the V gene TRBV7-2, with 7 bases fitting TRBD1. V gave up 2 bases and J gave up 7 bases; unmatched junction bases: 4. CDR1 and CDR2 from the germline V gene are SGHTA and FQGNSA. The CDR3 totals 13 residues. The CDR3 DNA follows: TGTGCCAGCAGCTTAAAACAGGGGCTTGGCTACACCTTC. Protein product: CASSLKQGLGYTF.